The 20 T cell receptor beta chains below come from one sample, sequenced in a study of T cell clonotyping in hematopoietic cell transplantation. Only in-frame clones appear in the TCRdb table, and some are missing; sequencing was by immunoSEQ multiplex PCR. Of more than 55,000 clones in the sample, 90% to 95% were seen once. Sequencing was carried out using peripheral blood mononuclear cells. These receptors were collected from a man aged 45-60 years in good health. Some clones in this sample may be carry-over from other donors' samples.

CDR3 nucleotides: TGTGCCAGCAGCGCCTCATCGGGGAGGAATAATGAAAAACTGTTTTTT. This sequence encodes CASSASSGRNNEKLFF. This rearrangement joins TRBV9 to TRBJ1-4; D not certain. Germline V lookup: CDR1 SGDLS, CDR2 YYNGEE. The CDR3 length is 16 residues. V was trimmed by 3 bases and J by 4 bases, leaving 16 bases between them.

This CDR3 reads CASSQAASGSDHEQYF. The DNA of the CDR3 is TGTGCCAGCAGTCAAGCTGCTAGCGGGAGTGACCACGAGCAGTACTTC. The chain carries TRBV28 and TRBJ2-7; 10 positions agree with TRBD2. This CDR3 comprises 16 residues. Germline loops: CDR1 MDHEN, CDR2 SYDVKM. The V segment lost 5 bases and the J segment 5 bases; nucleotides outside the gene matches: 12. Full variable domain (outside the CDR3, taken from reference TRBV28 and TRBJ2-7): DVKVTQSSRYLVKRTGEKVFLECVQDMDHENMFWYRQDPGLGLRLIYFSYDVKMKEKGDIPEGYSVSREKKERFSLILESASTNQTSMYLCASSQAASGSDHEQYFGPGTRLTVT.

CDR3 in amino acids: CSVEEGRGSYEQYF. CDR3 bases: TGCAGCGTTGAAGAGGGGAGGGGATCCTACGAGCAGTACTTC. The chain joins TRBV29-1 to TRBJ2-7; TRBD2 matches 7 bases. With V trimmed by 0 bases and J by 1 base, 3 bases remained unmatched. Looked up from germline, CDR1 is SQVTM and CDR2 is ANQGSEA. The CDR3 covers 14 residues.

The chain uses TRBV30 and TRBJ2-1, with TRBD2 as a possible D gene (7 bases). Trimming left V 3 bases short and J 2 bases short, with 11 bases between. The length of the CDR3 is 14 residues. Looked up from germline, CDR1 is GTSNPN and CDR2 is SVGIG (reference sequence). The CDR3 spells CAWRRGGTYNEQFF. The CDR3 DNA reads TGTGCCTGGAGAAGGGGGGGAACCTACAATGAGCAGTTCTTC.

The CDR3 nucleotides are TGTGCCAGTAAAAGGGAAGCCGACAGGGGGCCCTTTTTGGGTCAGCCCCAGCATTTT. The encoded protein is CASKREADRGPFLGQPQHF. The rearrangement links TRBV19 to TRBJ1-5; 10 bases map to TRBD1. Germline V CDR1 and CDR2: LNHDA, SQIVND (reference sequence). The J segment lost 6 bases and the V segment lost 7 bases, leaving 21 bases of the junction unmatched. The CDR3 contains 19 residues. Looking up the rest from reference TRBV19 and TRBJ1-5 gives the full variable domain: DGGITQSPKYLFRKEGQNVTLSCEQNLNHDAMYWYRQDPGQGLRLIYYSQIVNDFQKGDIAEGYSVSREKKESFPLTVTSAQKNPTAFYLCASKREADRGPFLGQPQHFGDGTRLSIL.

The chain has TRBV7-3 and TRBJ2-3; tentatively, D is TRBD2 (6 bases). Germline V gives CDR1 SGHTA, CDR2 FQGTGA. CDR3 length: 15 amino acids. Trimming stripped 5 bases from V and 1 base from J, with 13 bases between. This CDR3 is CASSTGVSGTDTQYF. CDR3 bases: TGTGCCAGCAGCACGGGAGTATCGGGCACAGATACGCAGTATTTT.

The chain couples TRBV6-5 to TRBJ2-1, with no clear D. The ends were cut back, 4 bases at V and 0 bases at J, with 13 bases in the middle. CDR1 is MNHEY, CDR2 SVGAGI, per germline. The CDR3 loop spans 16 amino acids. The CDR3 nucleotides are TGTGCCAGCAGTTTCCTGCCGTTGGGCTCCTACAATGAGCAGTTCTTC. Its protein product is CASSFLPLGSYNEQFF.

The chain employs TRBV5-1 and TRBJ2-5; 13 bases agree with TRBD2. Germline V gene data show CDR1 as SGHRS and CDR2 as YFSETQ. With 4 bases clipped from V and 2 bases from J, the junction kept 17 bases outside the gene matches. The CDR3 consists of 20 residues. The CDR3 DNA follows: TGCGCCAGCAGCCCGACCCAAATACCGGGACTAGCGGGACTACAAGAGACCCAGTACTTC. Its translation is CASSPTQIPGLAGLQETQYF. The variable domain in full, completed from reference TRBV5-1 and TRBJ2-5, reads KAGVTQTPRYLIKTRGQQVTLSCSPISGHRSVSWYQQTPGQGLQFLFEYFSETQRNKGNFPGRFSGRQFSNSRSEMNVSTLELGDSALYLCASSPTQIPGLAGLQETQYFGPGTRLLVL.

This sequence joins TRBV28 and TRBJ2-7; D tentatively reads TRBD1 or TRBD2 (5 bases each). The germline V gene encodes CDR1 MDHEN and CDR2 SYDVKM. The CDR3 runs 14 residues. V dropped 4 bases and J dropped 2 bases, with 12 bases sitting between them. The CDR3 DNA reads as TGTGCCAGCAGTTCCGGGACCCAGCCCTACGAGCAGTACTTC. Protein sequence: CASSSGTQPYEQYF.

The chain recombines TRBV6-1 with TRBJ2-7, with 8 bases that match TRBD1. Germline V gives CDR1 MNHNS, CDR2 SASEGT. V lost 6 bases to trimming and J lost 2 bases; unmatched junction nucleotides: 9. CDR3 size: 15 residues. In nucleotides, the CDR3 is TGTGCCAGCAGGACAGGGGCTAGCGCCACCTACGAGCAGTACTTC. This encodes CASRTGASATYEQYF.

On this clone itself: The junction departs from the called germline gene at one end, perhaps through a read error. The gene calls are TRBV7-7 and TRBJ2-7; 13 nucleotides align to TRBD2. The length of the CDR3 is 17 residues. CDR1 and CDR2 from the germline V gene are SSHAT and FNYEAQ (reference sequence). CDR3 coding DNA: TGTGCTAGCAGCTTCCCTCGACTAGCGGGGGGAAACTACGAGCAGTACTTC. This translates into CASSFPRLAGGNYEQYF.

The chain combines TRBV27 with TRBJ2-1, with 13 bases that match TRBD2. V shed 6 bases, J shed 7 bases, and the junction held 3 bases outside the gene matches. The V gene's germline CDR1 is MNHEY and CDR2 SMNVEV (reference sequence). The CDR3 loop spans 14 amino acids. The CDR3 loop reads CASRGLAGRNEQFF. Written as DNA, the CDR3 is TGTGCCAGCAGGGGACTAGCGGGACGAAATGAGCAGTTCTTC.

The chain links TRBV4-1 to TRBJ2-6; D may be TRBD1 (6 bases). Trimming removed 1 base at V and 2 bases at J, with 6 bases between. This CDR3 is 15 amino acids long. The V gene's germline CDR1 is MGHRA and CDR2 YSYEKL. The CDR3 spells CASSQAGAGANVLTF. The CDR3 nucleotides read TGCGCCAGCAGCCAAGCAGGGGCTGGGGCCAACGTCCTGACTTTC.

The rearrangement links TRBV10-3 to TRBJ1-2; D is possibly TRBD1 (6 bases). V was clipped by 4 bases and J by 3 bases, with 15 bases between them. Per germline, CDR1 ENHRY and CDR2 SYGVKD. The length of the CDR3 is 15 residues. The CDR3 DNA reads TGTGCCATCAGTGTTTGGGGGCGTCGTGACTATGGCTACACCTTC. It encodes CAISVWGRRDYGYTF.

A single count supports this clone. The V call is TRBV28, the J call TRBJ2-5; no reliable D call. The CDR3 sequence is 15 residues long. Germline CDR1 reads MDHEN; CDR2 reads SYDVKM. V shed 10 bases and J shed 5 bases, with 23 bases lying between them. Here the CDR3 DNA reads TGTGCCACCTCGGTTTTACGTATGGTGGTCGAGACCCAGTACTTC. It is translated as CATSVLRMVVETQYF.

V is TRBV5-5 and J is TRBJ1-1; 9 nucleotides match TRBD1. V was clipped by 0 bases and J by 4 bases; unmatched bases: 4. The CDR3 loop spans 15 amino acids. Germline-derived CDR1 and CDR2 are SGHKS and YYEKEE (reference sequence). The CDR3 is CASSLVPGQGTEAFF. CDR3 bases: TGTGCCAGCAGCTTGGTTCCGGGACAGGGCACTGAAGCTTTCTTT.

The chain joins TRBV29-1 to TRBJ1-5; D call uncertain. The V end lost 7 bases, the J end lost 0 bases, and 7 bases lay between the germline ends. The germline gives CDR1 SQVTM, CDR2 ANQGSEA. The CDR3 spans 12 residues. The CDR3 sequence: CSAGSSNQPQHF. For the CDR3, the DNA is TGCAGCGCTGGAAGTAGCAATCAGCCCCAGCATTTT.

Here the CDR3 reads CASSSLGDGNQPQHF. The CDR3 DNA reads TGTGCCAGCAGTAGCCTGGGGGACGGGAATCAGCCCCAGCATTTT. The chain joins TRBV2 to TRBJ1-5, with a tentative D call TRBD1 (5 bases). Trimming shortened V by 5 bases and J by 4 bases, and 15 bases separated the two germline ends. The CDR3 has 15 amino acids. In germline, CDR1 is SNHLY, CDR2 FYNNEI.

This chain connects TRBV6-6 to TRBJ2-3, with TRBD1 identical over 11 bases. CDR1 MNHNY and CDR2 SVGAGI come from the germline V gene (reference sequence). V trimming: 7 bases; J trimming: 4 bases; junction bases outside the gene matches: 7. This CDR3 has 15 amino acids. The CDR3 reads CASKGQGAGPDTQYF. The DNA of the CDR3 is TGTGCCAGCAAAGGACAGGGGGCCGGTCCAGATACGCAGTATTTT.

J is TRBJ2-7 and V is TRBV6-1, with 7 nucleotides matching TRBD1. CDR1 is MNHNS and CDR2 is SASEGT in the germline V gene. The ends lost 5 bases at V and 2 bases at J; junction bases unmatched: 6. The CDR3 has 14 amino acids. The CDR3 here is CASSQGTVAYEQYF. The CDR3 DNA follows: TGTGCCAGCAGTCAAGGGACAGTGGCCTACGAGCAGTACTTC.